The following is a T cell receptor (beta chain) sequence with its context. This sample is part of a study of blood T cell repertoires in COVID-19. Study at large: The United States, Italy and Spain were the sources of the acute and convalescent COVID-19 samples. Sample material is recorded as cDNA or gDNA derived from T cells, B-cell-depleted T cells, or PBMCs.

Trimming took off 6 bases at V and 4 bases at J, with 12 bases between the two ends. This CDR3 contains 12 residues. Germline-derived CDR1 and CDR2 are SQVTM and ANQGSEA. Seattle patients were enrolled during active infection and followed longitudinally. As originally analysed: It was from reference gene primer amplification that nucleated cell counts were estimated. Here immunoSEQ multiplex PCR was the method, and the copy in TCRdb shows in-frame clones only, minus some. V, J and clone size are taken as reported in that table, and D and trimming were inferred from the DNA itself. Here the sample spans about 320,000 clones, more than 70% being singletons.

Sequencing input: peripheral blood. This clonotype originated in a woman under 40 with COVID-19, enrolled during active disease. The genes are TRBV29-1 and TRBJ1-1; D is ambiguous. CDR3 amino acids: CSVLTDRTEAFF. The CDR3 region has the DNA TGCAGCGTGCTGACTGACCGCACTGAAGCTTTCTTT.